This record concerns one TCR beta chain sequence. These data belong to a study of T cells and Merkel cell carcinoma outcomes. Only in-frame clones appear in the TCRdb table, and some are missing; sequencing was by immunoSEQ multiplex PCR. The sample comprises over 1,500 clones, roughly 81% of which are singletons, and 26% rests with the top ten. Specimen: tumor tissue from Merkel cell carcinoma. This clonotype was obtained from a human donor with Merkel cell carcinoma.

The CDR3 DNA sequence: TGTGCCAGCAGTGACAGGGGGTTCGGCACTGAAGCTTTCTTT. This translates into CASSDRGFGTEAFF. This chain uses TRBV2 with TRBJ1-1; 7 nucleotides agree with TRBD1. Per germline, CDR1 SNHLY and CDR2 FYNNEI. Trimming removed 3 bases from V and 4 bases from J; junction bases left unmatched: 5. The CDR3 covers 14 residues.